A selection of T cell receptor beta chains follows, all from one sample in a study of OX40 agonist ivuxolimab in advanced cancers. Clones were read by immunoSEQ multiplex PCR, and TCRdb kept only the in-frame ones, dropping some. The repertoire holds around 80,000 clones, with more than 75% as singletons. Sequences were derived from CD4+ or CD8+ T cells sorted from blood, sampled in a trial of the OX40 agonist ivuxolimab. These receptors were taken from an adult with an advanced solid tumor such as melanoma, head and neck, liver or kidney cancer. Each CDR3 is given with its conserved first and last residue. The D gene is left open where the match is weak. Not every row has a clone size; where given, it reads once, few, many or a size class.

J | D | size | V | CDR3 | DNA
TRBJ1-1 | - | once | TRBV4-1 | CASSQDLLSTAMNTEAFF | TGCGCCAGCAGCCAAGATCTACTCTCGACAGCCATGAACACTGAAGCTTTCTTT
TRBJ2-3 | TRBD2 | - | TRBV7-2 | CASRRTSLSTDTQYF | TGTGCCAGCAGGCGGACTAGCCTTTCCACAGATACGCAGTATTTT
TRBJ1-5 | TRBD1 | once | TRBV5-6 | CASSSGTGAPSNQPQHF | TGTGCCAGCAGTTCCGGGACAGGGGCTCCAAGCAATCAGCCCCAGCATTTT
TRBJ1-5 | - | - | TRBV5-1 | CASSLTSGSNQPQHF | TGCGCCAGCAGCTTGACCAGCGGCTCCAATCAGCCCCAGCATTTT
TRBJ2-1 | - | - | TRBV5-5 | CASSLPNNEQFF | TGTGCCAGCAGCTTGCCGAACAATGAGCAGTTCTTC
TRBJ2-7 | TRBD2 | few | TRBV28 | CASSSTQTSAAFF | TGTGCCAGCAGTTCAACTCAAACTAGCGCGGCTTTCTTC
TRBJ2-3 | - | - | TRBV6-5 | CASSYDPTDTQYF | TGTGCCAGCAGTTATGACCCCACAGATACGCAGTATTTT
TRBJ1-2 | - | - | TRBV2 | CASSGGGLYYGYTF | TGTGCCAGCAGTGGCGGGGGGCTTTACTATGGCTACACCTTC
TRBJ1-6 | - | - | TRBV5-1 | CASSLWAGVNNSPLHF | TGCGCCAGCAGCTTGTGGGCAGGGGTTAACAATTCACCCCTCCACTTT
TRBJ1-1 | - | - | TRBV30 | CAWSIPYMNTEAFF | TGTGCCTGGAGTATACCATATATGAACACTGAAGCTTTCTTT
TRBJ2-5 | TRBD2 | - | TRBV11-3 | CASSEGLGGKETQYF | TGTGCCAGCAGCGAGGGCCTCGGGGGGAAAGAGACCCAGTACTTC
TRBJ1-2 | - | - | TRBV6-1 | CASSEAKNYGYTF | TGTGCCAGCAGTGAAGCCAAGAACTATGGCTACACCTTC
TRBJ2-3 | - | - | TRBV9 | CASSTKWITGGADTQYF | TGTGCCAGCAGCACCAAGTGGATCACAGGGGGGGCAGATACGCAGTATTTT
TRBJ2-7 | - | - | TRBV11-3 | CASSPYLGEQYF | TGTGCCAGCAGCCCCTACTTAGGCGAGCAGTACTTC
TRBJ1-6 | - | - | TRBV30 | CAWSRGDRNSPLHF | TGTGCCTGGAGTCGTGGGGATCGGAATTCACCCCTCCACTTT
TRBJ1-4 | - | few | TRBV2 | CANDVDGGGEKLFF | TGTGCAAACGACGTGGACGGTGGAGGGGAAAAACTGTTTTTT
TRBJ1-5 | TRBD1 | - | TRBV5-1 | CASSAGTGVNQPQHF | TGCGCCAGCAGCGCCGGGACAGGAGTCAATCAGCCCCAGCATTTT
TRBJ1-1 | TRBD1 | - | TRBV7-9 | CASSLILGQSEAFF | TGTGCCAGCAGCTTAATTTTGGGACAGAGTGAAGCTTTCTTT
TRBJ1-2 | - | - | TRBV27 | CASSFRGRYGYTF | TGTGCCAGCAGTTTTCGGGGCAGGTATGGCTACACCTTC
TRBJ1-6 | TRBD1 | - | TRBV5-1 | CASSAVSGTGNSPLHF | TGCGCCAGCAGCGCCGTATCCGGGACAGGGAATTCACCCCTCCACTTT
TRBJ1-1 | TRBD1 | - | TRBV6-6 | CASRATGVYTEAFF | TGTGCCAGCAGAGCGACAGGGGTGTACACTGAAGCTTTCTTT
TRBJ2-1 | TRBD2 | - | TRBV7-8 | CASSRTGLAAMNEQFF | TGTGCCAGCAGCAGAACCGGACTAGCGGCAATGAATGAGCAGTTCTTC
TRBJ1-2 | - | - | TRBV7-2 | CASSLYRDDGYTF | TGTGCCAGCAGCTTATACAGGGATGATGGCTACACCTTC